This entry features one T cell receptor beta chain sequence. This sample was taken from a study of blood T cell repertoires in COVID-19. Generated by immunoSEQ multiplex PCR, the TCRdb table keeps only in-frame clones and is missing some. The sample holds about 89,000 clones, 80% seen once. The germline CDR1 and CDR2 sequences are LGHDT and YNNKEL (reference sequence). Losses at the gene ends were 6 bases for V and 5 bases for J; bases not matched to a gene: 15. The CDR3 loop spans 20 amino acids. This TCR came from a woman aged 80 or older with acute or convalescent COVID-19. The sample was peripheral blood. J is TRBJ2-2 and V is TRBV3-1 (or the pseudogene TRBV3-2); 16 positions agree with TRBD2. The CDR3 region is CASRPRKGLAGGPFTGELFF. In DNA, the CDR3 is TGTGCCAGCAGGCCGAGGAAGGGACTAGCGGGAGGGCCGTTTACCGGGGAGCTGTTTTTT.